Included here is one TCR beta chain sequence, with context. The antigen is unknown. This sample stems from a study of T cells expressing NK-cell markers. About the study: Source material for TCR beta repertoires consisted of sorted CD3+CD56+NKG2C+, CD3+CD56+NKG2C- and CD3+CD56-NKG2C+ T cells. Most of the eight sequenced donors were classified as HCMV-seropositive, and one was classified as seronegative.

Study-level results: The CD3+CD56-NKG2C+ fraction of a few donors was likewise dominated by these clonotypes.

The CDR3 covers 17 residues. Germline-derived CDR1 and CDR2 are LGHNA and YSLEER. With UMIs, 5'RACE template switching was used to make TCR beta cDNA. With the 5' RACE reads reprocessed, TCRdb shows one record per CDR3 protein and no DNA. The sample is made up of some 150,000 distinct CDR3 sequences, and the top ten hold approximately 12% of it. The rearrangement uses TRBV4-3 and TRBJ2-1; with no DNA, the TCRdb D assignment of TRBD1 cannot be verified. The source of this sequence is a man aged 18 to 29 in good health. The sample consisted of blood T cells: a sorted CD56 or NKG2C T cell subset, CD4+ or CD8+ T cells, or bulk PBMC T cells (not recorded which). CDR3 loop: CASSQEGVARTYNEQFF.